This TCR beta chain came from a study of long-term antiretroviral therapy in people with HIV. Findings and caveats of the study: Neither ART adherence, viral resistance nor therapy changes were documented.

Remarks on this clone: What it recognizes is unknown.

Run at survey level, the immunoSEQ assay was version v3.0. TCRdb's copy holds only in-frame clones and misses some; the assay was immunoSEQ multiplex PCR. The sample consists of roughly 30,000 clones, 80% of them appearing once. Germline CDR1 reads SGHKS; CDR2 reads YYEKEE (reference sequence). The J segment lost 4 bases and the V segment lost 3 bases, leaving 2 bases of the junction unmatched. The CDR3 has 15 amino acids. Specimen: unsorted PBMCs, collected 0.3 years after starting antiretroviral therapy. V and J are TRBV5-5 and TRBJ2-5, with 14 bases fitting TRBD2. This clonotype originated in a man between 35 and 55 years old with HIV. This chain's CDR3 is CASSWTSGRRETQYF. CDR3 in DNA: TGTGCCAGCAGCTGGACTAGCGGGAGGAGAGAGACCCAGTACTTC.